This TCR beta chain is from a study of regulatory T cells in long-lasting Graves disease. Ten or more counts support this clonotype. Specified time point: newly diagnosed GD, antithyroid drugs for less than 3 months. RNA extracted from PBMCs served as the sequencing template. CDR3 regions were amplified by Arm-PCR using iRepertoire HTBI primers to build TCR beta libraries. TCRdb re-derived calls from the multiplex PCR reads in MiXCR, one entry per CDR3 protein. The sample lists 500,000 to 700,000 distinct CDR3 sequences; approximately 15% were seen once. Per germline, CDR1 DFQATT and CDR2 SNEGSKA (reference sequence). The CDR3 has 13 amino acids. Unmatched junction bases numbered 7, after V lost 8 bases and J lost 1 base. The sample also formed part of further work on T cells in Graves' hyperthyroidism and ophthalmopathy. That work contributes: Graves' hyperthyroidism was deemed stable absent ophthalmopathy progression within 18 months.

This chain joins TRBV20-1 and TRBJ1-1; 7 bases are shared with TRBD1. This sequence originates from a woman under 40 with Graves disease. Sequenced material: peripheral blood mononuclear cells (PBMCs), taken at new diagnosis, from a patient treated with antithyroid drugs. The CDR3 DNA reads as TGCAGTACTACCGGGGACAGGAACACTGAAGCTTTCTTT. Translation gives CSTTGDRNTEAFF.